A single sample is the source of the 30 T cell receptor beta chains below, sequenced in a study of cytomegalovirus exposure and HLA in healthy donors. The study ran its PCR with 60 Vbeta and 13 Jbeta primers. The repertoire was sequenced with immunoSEQ multiplex PCR; TCRdb's copy has only in-frame clones and lacks some. The sample shows around 150,000 clones, over 70% of them seen only once. Input material: PBMCs. Receptors originate from a young man in good health and CMV-seronegative.

V usage is TRBV5-4 and J usage is TRBJ2-1; D is ambiguous. The CDR3 runs 13 residues. Germline V gene data show CDR1 as SGHNT and CDR2 as YYREEE (reference sequence). V lost 1 base, J lost 2 bases, and 4 bases lay in between. CDR3 sequence (DNA): TGTGCCAGCAGCTTGTCGGCCTACAATGAGCAGTTCTTC. Its protein product is CASSLSAYNEQFF.

In DNA form, the CDR3 reads TGTGCCAGCAGCCATTCTAGCGGGGCCACAGATACGCAGTATTTT. Amino acids: CASSHSSGATDTQYF. The chain recombines TRBV14 with TRBJ2-3; TRBD2 matches 9 bases. The CDR3 has 15 amino acids. The germline CDR1 and CDR2 sequences are SGHDN and FVKESK. V was clipped by 3 bases and J by 2 bases; unmatched bases: 3. Using reference TRBV14 and TRBJ2-3 for the parts outside the CDR3, the full variable domain is EAGVTQFPSHSVIEKGQTVTLRCDPISGHDNLYWYRRVMGKEIKFLLHFVKESKQDESGMPNNRFLAERTGGTYSTLKVQPAELEDSGVYFCASSHSSGATDTQYFGPGTRLTVL.

The V call is TRBV10-3, the J call TRBJ1-5, with D possibly TRBD1 on 6 matching bases. V dropped 3 bases and J dropped 3 bases, with 9 bases sitting between them. There are 14 residues in the CDR3. Germline loops: CDR1 ENHRY, CDR2 SYGVKD. CDR3 nucleotide sequence: TGTGCCATCAGTGAACAGGGCGACAATCAGCCCCAGCATTTT. It codes for CAISEQGDNQPQHF.

The rearrangement uses TRBV28 and TRBJ2-4, with 8 bases matching TRBD1. CDR3 size: 14 residues. The germline gives CDR1 MDHEN, CDR2 SYDVKM. Unmatched junction bases numbered 6, after V lost 6 bases and J lost 5 bases. The CDR3 DNA sequence: TGTGCCAGCAGGGGACAGGATGAGGAAAACATTCAGTACTTC. Translating it yields CASRGQDEENIQYF.

In DNA form, the CDR3 reads TGTGCCAGCTCACCACCGGACACGACCGGGGAGCTGTTTTTT. It yields the protein CASSPPDTTGELFF. The rearrangement uses TRBV18 and TRBJ2-2; D perhaps matches TRBD1 (5 bases). This CDR3 contains 14 residues. Germline loops: CDR1 KGHSH, CDR2 LQKENI. Trimming removed 0 bases from V and 5 bases from J, with 7 bases in between.

The V gene is TRBV18, the J gene TRBJ2-3; tentative D call: TRBD1 (5 bases). This CDR3 comprises 13 residues. The V end lost 5 bases, the J end lost 0 bases, and 6 bases lay between the germline ends. CDR1 KGHSH and CDR2 LQKENI come from the germline V gene. The CDR3, as DNA: TGTGCCAGCTCAAGACAGAGCACAGATACGCAGTATTTT. This codes for CASSRQSTDTQYF.

The J gene is TRBJ2-1, the V gene TRBV12-5; a weak D match, TRBD2 (6 bases). V lost 1 base and J 9 bases, leaving 10 bases between the germline ends. This CDR3 contains 13 residues. Looked up from germline, CDR1 is LGHNT and CDR2 is FRNRAP. The DNA for the CDR3 is TGTGCTAGTGGTTTGGACATAGCGGTTGAGCAGTTCTTC. Encoded protein: CASGLDIAVEQFF.

The chain combines TRBV30 with TRBJ1-4; TRBD1 agrees at 7 bases. The CDR3 spans 15 residues. V lost 5 bases and J lost 7; bases outside the gene matches: 13. CDR1 and CDR2 (germline): GTSNPN, SVGIG (reference sequence). Here the CDR3 DNA reads TGTGCCTGGGCCGGCAGTGGGGGACAGTCTGAAAAACTGTTTTTT. Amino acid sequence: CAWAGSGGQSEKLFF.

The chain has TRBV2 and TRBJ1-2; D is uncertain. The CDR3 is 12 amino acids. CDR1 and CDR2 from the germline V gene are SNHLY and FYNNEI. V was pared by 4 bases and J by 7 bases, with 10 bases between. CDR3 coding DNA: TGTGCCAGCAGTGTAGTTTTGGTTGGCTACACCTTC. Protein: CASSVVLVGYTF.

The gene calls are TRBV9 and TRBJ2-5, with 10 nucleotides matching TRBD2. J gave up 5 bases and V 4 bases, and 8 bases lay outside the gene matches. The CDR3 totals 15 residues. Germline loops: CDR1 SGDLS, CDR2 YYNGEE. CDR3 sequence reads: CASSPRLAGVETQYF. The CDR3 DNA reads TGTGCCAGCAGCCCCCGACTAGCGGGTGTGGAGACCCAGTACTTC.

The chain recombines TRBV4-3 with TRBJ2-5; 9 bases are shared with TRBD1. Trimming at V came to 0 bases and at J to 7 bases, leaving 6 bases not matched to a gene. CDR3 length: 15 amino acids. Germline CDR1 and CDR2: LGHNA and YSLEER. The CDR3 reads CASSQDWDRAGTQYF. The CDR3 nucleotides read TGCGCCAGCAGCCAAGACTGGGACAGGGCTGGGACCCAGTACTTC.

The CDR3 nucleotides read TGTGCCAGCAGCGTAGTCGTGGCGGGTCTGGACACTGAAGCTTTCTTT. As protein: CASSVVVAGLDTEAFF. The chain carries TRBV9 and TRBJ1-1; D gene ambiguous. The length of the CDR3 is 16 residues. Trimming pared 0 bases from V and 3 bases from J, leaving 15 bases between. CDR1 and CDR2 (germline): SGDLS, YYNGEE.

V gene TRBV11-2 combines with J gene TRBJ2-5; 8 bases align to TRBD2. The V and J ends lost 5 bases and 5 bases, in that order; junction bases with no gene match: 4. CDR3 length equals 13 residues. Germline CDR1 is SGHAT and CDR2 is FQNNGV. This chain's CDR3 is CASSRGLGETQYF. In nucleotides, the CDR3 is TGTGCCAGCAGCAGGGGACTAGGGGAGACCCAGTACTTC.

The chain recombines TRBV5-4 with TRBJ2-5, with a possible D match to TRBD2 (5 bases). The J call is in doubt because the DNA end fits TRBJ2-7 better. Per the germline V gene, CDR1 is SGHNT and CDR2 is YYREEE (reference sequence). The CDR3 runs to 15 residues. In nucleotides, the CDR3 is TGTGCCAGCAGCTCCACCATCGGGGTATCCTACGAGCAGTACTTC. Protein sequence: CASSSTIGVSYEQYF.

This chain connects TRBV7-2 to TRBJ1-2; unclear D gene. Germline CDR1 reads SGHTA; CDR2 reads FQGNSA. This CDR3 region has 14 residues. Trimming removed 5 bases from V and 1 base from J, with 11 bases in between. Written as DNA, the CDR3 is TGTGCCAGCAGCCTAGACTCGCTTAACTATGGCTACACCTTC. This translates into CASSLDSLNYGYTF. Full variable domain (outside the CDR3, taken from reference TRBV7-2 and TRBJ1-2): GAGVSQSPSNKVTEKGKDVELRCDPISGHTALYWYRQSLGQGLEFLIYFQGNSAPDKSGLPSDRFSAERTGGSVSTLTIQRTQQEDSAVYLCASSLDSLNYGYTFGSGTRLTVV.

The rearrangement uses TRBV9 and TRBJ1-1; 11 bases agree with TRBD1. Per the germline V gene, CDR1 is SGDLS and CDR2 is YYNGEE. The V segment lost 2 bases and the J segment 5 bases; nucleotides outside the gene matches: 2. The CDR3 spans 14 residues. CDR3 residues: CASSVGTGGTEAFF. The CDR3 region has the DNA TGTGCCAGCAGCGTTGGGACAGGGGGGACTGAAGCTTTCTTT.

In DNA, the CDR3 is TGCGCCAGCAGCCCTTTGGGCGAGACCGAGCAGTACTTC. This codes for CASSPLGETEQYF. This sequence joins TRBV4-1 and TRBJ2-7; D unclear. Germline assignment: CDR1 MGHRA and CDR2 YSYEKL. Trimming stripped 4 bases from V and 6 bases from J, with 13 bases between. CDR3 length: 13 amino acids.

This chain connects TRBV18 to TRBJ1-1, with a weak D call TRBD1 (5 bases). The length of the CDR3 is 15 residues. V gave up 6 bases and J gave up 2 bases, with 16 bases separating them. Germline loops: CDR1 KGHSH, CDR2 LQKENI. The CDR3 DNA follows: TGTGCCAGCTCCCGGGTCAGGGAACTAAACACTGAAGCTTTCTTT. This codes for CASSRVRELNTEAFF.

This chain connects TRBV19 to TRBJ1-4; D remains ambiguous. CDR1 and CDR2 (germline): LNHDA, SQIVND (reference sequence). V lost 4 bases to trimming and J lost 10 bases, with 4 bases between them. The CDR3 length is 10 residues. CDR3 sequence (DNA): TGTGCCAGTAGTAGAGGAAAACTGTTTTTT. Translation: CASSRGKLFF.

In its sample, this clone was seen once. The rearrangement uses TRBV15 and TRBJ1-2; 8 bases align to TRBD1. The V gene's germline CDR1 is LNHNV and CDR2 YYDKDF (reference sequence). The CDR3 totals 17 residues. With 5 bases clipped from V and 4 bases from J, the junction kept 15 bases outside the gene matches. The CDR3 region has the DNA TGTGCCACCAGCCCCCGAAGGGGTGCAGGGGGCATCTATGGCTACACCTTC. Its protein product is CATSPRRGAGGIYGYTF.

This rearrangement joins TRBV5-1 to TRBJ1-1; no reliable D call. In germline, CDR1 is SGHRS, CDR2 YFSETQ. The CDR3 spans 13 residues. V lost 2 bases, J lost 7 bases, and 12 bases lay in between. In DNA, the CDR3 is TGCGCCAGCAGCTTTCAGGCGAACGATGAAGCTTTCTTT. Protein sequence: CASSFQANDEAFF.

This chain connects TRBV28 to TRBJ2-5; the D is unclear. Near its end, the DNA agrees better with TRBJ2-7, so the J call may be wrong. Per germline, CDR1 MDHEN and CDR2 SYDVKM. The CDR3 sequence is 13 residues long. The CDR3: CASSLRSGYEQYF. CDR3 DNA: TGTGCCAGCAGTTTAAGGTCAGGCTACGAGCAGTACTTC.

This rearrangement joins TRBV29-1 to TRBJ1-4; D is unresolved. Trimming took 4 bases from V and 0 from J, leaving 6 bases between them. CDR1 is SQVTM and CDR2 is ANQGSEA in the germline V gene. CDR3 size: 13 residues. The CDR3 nucleotides are TGCAGCGTTGCTCCTGCAACTAATGAAAAACTGTTTTTT. Protein sequence: CSVAPATNEKLFF.

This chain links TRBV6-6 with TRBJ1-1; the D is unclear. The CDR3 has 14 amino acids. CDR1 is MNHNY and CDR2 is SVGAGI in the germline V gene (reference sequence). With 5 bases removed from V and 8 bases from J, the gap between germline ends came to 18 bases. The CDR3 reads CASSAGAPEVEAFF. CDR3 bases: TGTGCCAGCAGTGCGGGAGCCCCAGAGGTCGAAGCTTTCTTT.

V gene TRBV10-1 combines with J gene TRBJ2-4; TRBD2 aligns across 8 bases. Germline values: CDR1 WNHNN, CDR2 SYGVQD (reference sequence). V lost 5 bases, J lost 5 bases, and 5 bases stayed unmatched. This CDR3 region has 14 residues. CDR3 bases: TGCGCCAGCAGTCCGGGGGGGGAAGAAAACATTCAGTACTTC. Its translation: CASSPGGEENIQYF.

The chain recombines TRBV6-6 with TRBJ1-5; D is ambiguous. V was cut by 2 bases and J by 0 bases, with 8 bases left in between. From germline, CDR1 is MNHNY and CDR2 SVGAGI (reference sequence). This CDR3 has 15 residues. The chain's CDR3 is CASSYLRDSNQPQHF. As DNA, the CDR3 is TGTGCCAGCAGTTACCTTCGGGATAGCAATCAGCCCCAGCATTTT.

The chain employs TRBV7-8 and TRBJ1-5; 7 bases map to TRBD1. This CDR3 spans 17 amino acids. The V and J ends lost 1 base and 3 bases, in that order; junction bases with no gene match: 9. Germline V gene sequence: CDR1 SGHVS, CDR2 FQNEAQ. This CDR3 reads CASSLGQGEINNQPQHF. Written as DNA, the CDR3 is TGTGCCAGCAGCTTAGGGCAGGGGGAAATTAACAATCAGCCCCAGCATTTT.

This clone turned up a few times. V usage is TRBV4-1 and J usage is TRBJ2-6; D ambiguous. Trimming removed 4 bases at V and 2 bases at J, with 9 bases between. Per the germline V gene, CDR1 is MGHRA and CDR2 is YSYEKL. This CDR3 is built from 15 residues. The CDR3 protein is CASSRGVTGANVLTF. The DNA for the CDR3 is TGCGCCAGCAGCCGCGGAGTTACTGGGGCCAACGTCCTGACTTTC.

The chain carries TRBV19 and TRBJ2-3, with a tentative D call TRBD1 (6 bases). The germline V gene encodes CDR1 LNHDA and CDR2 SQIVND (reference sequence). Trimming cost V 6 bases and J 6 bases, with 22 bases left between them. This CDR3 has 16 amino acids. CDR3 nucleotide sequence: TGTGCCAGTAGCGAAACTGGGACACTCAAGTGGGATACGCAGTATTTT. Its translation: CASSETGTLKWDTQYF.

J is TRBJ2-7 and V is TRBV11-2, with D possibly TRBD2 on 6 matching bases. The V gene lost 5 bases and the J gene lost 4 bases, with 12 bases spanning the gap. Germline V gene sequence: CDR1 SGHAT, CDR2 FQNNGV. The CDR3 is 13 residues long. The DNA of the CDR3 is TGTGCCAGCAGCCTGGGACTTAGGTACGAGCAGTACTTC. This gives the protein CASSLGLRYEQYF.